This TCR beta chain was documented in a study of cytomegalovirus exposure and HLA in healthy donors. Amplification used 60 Vbeta primers and 13 Jbeta primers. Generated by immunoSEQ multiplex PCR, the TCRdb table keeps only in-frame clones and is missing some. The repertoire includes 100,000 to 150,000 clones, approximately 82% of them detected once, and 1.5% sits in the top ten. General study results and limits: The study dropped some indistinguishable V segments, TRBV6-2 and TRBV6-3 among them. Associated with cytomegalovirus, according to the listing, were 170 or so TCR beta chains. For TCR beta chains, V- and J-gene trimming was later linked to a missense DCLRE1C variant.

As to this clone: The antigen is unknown.

CDR1 is SGHRS and CDR2 is YFSETQ in the germline V gene. CDR3 length: 14 amino acids. The V gene is TRBV5-1, the J gene TRBJ2-5; 10 nucleotides match TRBD1. The J call could be wrong; TRBJ2-7 is a better fit for the DNA end. The source is a female donor in good health and CMV-seronegative. The sample was PBMCs. In DNA form, the CDR3 reads TGCGCCAGCAGCTTAAGACAGGGGGCAAGCGAGCAGTACTTC. Translated, it gives CASSLRQGASEQYF.